This entry is about one T cell receptor beta chain. The data were obtained in a study of blood T cell repertoires in COVID-19. Across the study: The samples span acute and convalescent COVID-19 from the United States, Italy and Spain. From T cells, B-cell-depleted T cells, or PBMCs came the material, which was cDNA or gDNA.

Per the germline V gene, CDR1 is ENHRY and CDR2 is SYGVKD. The CDR3 runs to 17 residues. Losses at the gene ends were 2 bases for V and 0 bases for J; bases not matched to a gene: 5. Authors' methods: Nucleated cell counts were estimated from reference gene primer amplification. Sequenced by immunoSEQ multiplex PCR; TCRdb stores in-frame clones only, minus some. From that table come the V and J calls and clone size; the DNA was used to work out D and trimming. Of tens of thousands of clones in the sample, about 85% were seen once. The sequence was obtained from a human donor in a cohort sampled during active COVID-19. Sample: peripheral blood. The rearrangement links TRBV10-3 to TRBJ1-5; 9 positions match TRBD1. The CDR3 reads CAISERGQGYSNQPQHF. CDR3 sequence (DNA): TGTGCCATCAGTGAGAGGGGACAGGGATATAGCAATCAGCCCCAGCATTTT.